The T cell receptor beta chain described here comes from a study of cytomegalovirus exposure and HLA in healthy donors. Study-wide results and caveats: Productive status was seen about 90% or about 30% of the time for most TCR beta V segments in an earlier analysis.

The CDR3 extends over 15 amino acids. A single count supports this clone. Antigen specificity is unknown. A multiplex PCR was run with 60 Vbeta primers and 13 Jbeta primers. The protocol was immunoSEQ multiplex PCR, while the TCRdb copy is restricted to in-frame clones and leaves out a portion. This table has hundreds of thousands of clones, approximately 70% appearing once. The clonotype comes from a female donor in good health and CMV-seronegative. Sequencing was done on a sample of PBMCs. The chain has TRBV21-1 and TRBJ2-7; the table names TRBD2, a call not compared with the DNA. TRBV21-1 is a recognized pseudogene. The CDR3: CASSKTSGGTYEQYF. CDR3 nucleotide sequence: TGTGCCAGCAGCAAAACTAGCGGGGGTACCTACGAGCAGTACTTC.